This T cell receptor (beta chain) was sequenced for a study of shared clonotypes between healthy human individuals. Study results and caveats: Since donors were few, the genetic and exposure-history diversity represented was limited.

This CDR3 has 16 residues. Unmatched junction bases numbered 10, after V lost 4 bases and J lost 3 bases. CDR1 and CDR2 (germline): SGHTA, FQGNSA. Turning to this clone: Antigen: not known.

Every donor was a Caucasian adult from Nashville, Tennessee. The unsorted PBMC sample used ten immunoSEQ deep assay plates. The assay was immunoSEQ multiplex PCR, and TCRdb's table has in-frame clones only and misses some. The sample carries some 510,000 clones, 79% recorded once. The gene calls are TRBV7-2 and TRBJ2-5, with 8 bases identical to TRBD2. Material: PBMCs. This sequence originates from a woman aged 40 to 50 in good health. Some clones in this sample may be carry-over from other donors' samples. CDR3: CASSSLYSGAKETQYF. CDR3 DNA sequence: TGTGCCAGCAGCTCCCTATATAGCGGGGCTAAAGAGACCCAGTACTTC.